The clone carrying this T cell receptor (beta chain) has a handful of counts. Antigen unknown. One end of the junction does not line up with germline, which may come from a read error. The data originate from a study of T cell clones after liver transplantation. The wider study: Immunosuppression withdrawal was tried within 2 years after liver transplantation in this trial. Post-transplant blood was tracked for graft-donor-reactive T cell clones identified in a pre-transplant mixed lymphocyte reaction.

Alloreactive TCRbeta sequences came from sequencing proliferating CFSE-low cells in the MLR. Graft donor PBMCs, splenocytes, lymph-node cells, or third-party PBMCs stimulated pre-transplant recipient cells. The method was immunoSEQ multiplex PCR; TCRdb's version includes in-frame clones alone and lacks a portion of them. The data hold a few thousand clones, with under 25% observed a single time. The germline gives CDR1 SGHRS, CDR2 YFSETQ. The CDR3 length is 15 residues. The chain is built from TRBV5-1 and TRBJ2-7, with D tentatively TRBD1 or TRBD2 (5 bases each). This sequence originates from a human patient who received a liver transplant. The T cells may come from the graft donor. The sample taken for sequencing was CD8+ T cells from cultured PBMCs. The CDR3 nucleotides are TGTGCCAGCAGCCCCGAGAGGGGCGAACTACGAGTGCAGTACTTC. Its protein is CASSPERGELRVQYF.